The next 32 T cell receptor beta chains were all read from a single sample in a study of blood T cell repertoires in COVID-19 (dated by TCRdb to 2018 to 2020). Library generation was performed with the immunoSEQ multiplex PCR assay. Drawn from immuneACCESS, this table holds only the in-frame rearrangements with V and J called that TCRdb kept. Clones are partly lost; checked studies trace under half to an unresolved V gene and leave the rest unexplained. Counted in this sample were approximately 190,000 clones; approximately 79% of them appeared once. About 5% of the sample is in the top ten clones. The sequenced sample was PBMCs or T cells enriched from blood (not recorded which). The receptors shown here come from a woman in her fifties or sixties with acute COVID-19.

The sample holds one count of this clone. This chain joins TRBV7-9 and TRBJ1-4; D might be TRBD1 (6 bases). The germline V gene has CDR1 SEHNR and CDR2 FQNEAQ (reference sequence). This CDR3 has 14 residues. V was clipped by 5 bases and J by 8 bases, with 15 bases between them. CDR3 DNA sequence: TGTGCCAGCAGCGAGACGCAGGGGCGCGAAAAACTGTTTTTT. Protein sequence: CASSETQGREKLFF.

The genes are TRBV19 and TRBJ2-6, with D maybe TRBD1 (5 bases). In germline, CDR1 is LNHDA, CDR2 SQIVND (reference sequence). The CDR3 spans 15 residues. The V end was cut by 5 bases, the J end by 0 bases, with 8 bases between. CDR3 sequence: CASSWTSSGANVLTF. The CDR3 DNA follows: TGTGCCAGTAGTTGGACAAGCTCTGGGGCCAACGTCCTGACTTTC.

The gene calls are TRBV2 and TRBJ1-2; no firm D call. Germline V gives CDR1 SNHLY, CDR2 FYNNEI. The CDR3 is 14 amino acids. V was clipped by 4 bases and J by 1 base, with 10 bases between them. The CDR3 DNA is TGTGCCAGCAGTGTCAGCGAACTTAACTATGGCTACACCTTC. Its translation is CASSVSELNYGYTF. Looking up the rest from reference TRBV2 and TRBJ1-2 gives the full variable domain: EPEVTQTPSHQVTQMGQEVILRCVPISNHLYFYWYRQILGQKVEFLVSFYNNEISEKSEIFDDQFSVERPDGSNFTLKIRSTKLEDSAMYFCASSVSELNYGYTFGSGTRLTVV.

V and J are TRBV4-3 and TRBJ1-1, with 11 nucleotides matching TRBD1. Germline lookup yields CDR1 LGHNA and CDR2 YSLEER. The CDR3 runs 17 residues. J was trimmed by 1 base and V by 1 base; bases with no gene match: 5. CDR3 coding DNA: TGCGCCAGCAGCCAAGGCGGGACAGGGGGAGAGAACACTGAAGCTTTCTTT. It translates to CASSQGGTGGENTEAFF.

This sequence joins TRBV14 and TRBJ2-2; D not certain. Germline V gene data show CDR1 as SGHDN and CDR2 as FVKESK. The CDR3 length is 15 residues. The V and J ends lost 4 bases and 1 base respectively, with 10 bases between them. The CDR3: CASSREVGNTGELFF. The CDR3 DNA reads as TGTGCCAGCAGCCGCGAGGTGGGGAACACCGGGGAGCTGTTTTTT. Using reference TRBV14 and TRBJ2-2 for the parts outside the CDR3, the full variable domain is EAGVTQFPSHSVIEKGQTVTLRCDPISGHDNLYWYRRVMGKEIKFLLHFVKESKQDESGMPNNRFLAERTGGTYSTLKVQPAELEDSGVYFCASSREVGNTGELFFGEGSRLTVL.

This sequence joins TRBV19 and TRBJ2-5; TRBD2 matches at 7 bases. The CDR3 is 15 residues long. The V and J ends lost 3 bases and 2 bases, in that order; junction bases with no gene match: 6. The germline V gene encodes CDR1 LNHDA and CDR2 SQIVND (reference sequence). This chain's CDR3 is CASSIFFGGQETQYF. The CDR3 nucleotides read TGTGCCAGTAGTATCTTCTTCGGGGGGCAAGAGACCCAGTACTTC.

The V call is TRBV7-9, the J call TRBJ1-5; D remains unclear. Germline V gene lookup returns CDR1 SEHNR and CDR2 FQNEAQ (reference sequence). V was cut by 5 bases and J by 1 base, with 12 bases left in between. This CDR3 is built from 15 residues. DNA of the CDR3: TGTGCCAGCAGCCCGGGAGCCCACAGCAATCAGCCCCAGCATTTT. As protein: CASSPGAHSNQPQHF.

This clone was found once. J is TRBJ1-4 and V is TRBV7-2, with TRBD1 matching 8 bases. The length of the CDR3 is 15 residues. Trimming took 1 base from V and 8 from J; bases not matched to a gene: 6. Germline V gene data show CDR1 as SGHTA and CDR2 as FQGNSA. The CDR3: CASSLGDRGGEKLFF. CDR3 coding DNA: TGTGCCAGCAGCTTAGGAGACAGGGGAGGAGAAAAACTGTTTTTT.

The genes are TRBV5-1 and TRBJ2-7; 7 nucleotides agree with TRBD1. In germline, CDR1 is SGHRS, CDR2 YFSETQ. J lost 4 bases, V lost 0 bases, and 4 bases had no gene match. The CDR3 contains 14 residues. This CDR3 is CASSLEDRMYEQYF. Here the CDR3 DNA reads TGCGCCAGCAGCTTGGAGGACAGGATGTACGAGCAGTACTTC.

V usage is TRBV9 and J usage is TRBJ2-2, with a tentative D call TRBD2 (5 bases). V lost 0 bases and J 6 bases, leaving 6 bases between the germline ends. The CDR3 runs 13 residues. Germline V gene sequence: CDR1 SGDLS, CDR2 YYNGEE. The CDR3: CASSVAAAGELFF. The CDR3 DNA is TGTGCCAGCAGCGTAGCAGCGGCCGGGGAGCTGTTTTTT.

V and J are TRBV7-9 and TRBJ2-7; 8 bases map to TRBD1. Germline V gene data show CDR1 as SEHNR and CDR2 as FQNEAQ (reference sequence). CDR3 size: 14 residues. The V and J ends lost 5 bases and 5 bases, in that order; junction bases with no gene match: 8. The CDR3 bases are TGTGCCAGCAGCCCAGGACAGGGAGTCCACGAGCAGTACTTC. It specifies CASSPGQGVHEQYF.

V gene TRBV9 combines with J gene TRBJ1-2; D gene uncertain. This CDR3 spans 13 amino acids. V was cut by 0 bases and J by 3 bases, with 6 bases left in between. The germline gives CDR1 SGDLS, CDR2 YYNGEE. CDR3 coding DNA: TGTGCCAGCAGCGTAGACGCGTACTATGGCTACACCTTC. It specifies CASSVDAYYGYTF.

The chain combines TRBV6-5 with TRBJ2-3; TRBD2 might be the D (6 bases). There are 15 residues in the CDR3. Germline V gene lookup returns CDR1 MNHEY and CDR2 SVGAGI. Between the trimmed V and J ends, which lost 2 bases and 2 bases, there was a span of 11 bases. CDR3 DNA: TGTGCCAGCAGTTACGGGGCGGGATACACAGATACGCAGTATTTT. Translated: CASSYGAGYTDTQYF.

The chain links TRBV3-1 (or the pseudogene TRBV3-2) to TRBJ1-1; TRBD1 is a possible D gene (5 bases). V was shortened by 5 bases and J by 9 bases, with 10 bases between the two germline ends. This CDR3 is 11 amino acids long. The germline V gene encodes CDR1 LGHDT and CDR2 YNNKEL (reference sequence). The CDR3 nucleotides read TGTGCCAGCAGCGAGGGGAGGAAAGCTTTCTTT. Protein product: CASSEGRKAFF.

This chain joins TRBV5-4 and TRBJ2-5, with 7 positions matching TRBD2. The CDR3 spans 14 residues. Germline loops: CDR1 SGHNT, CDR2 YYREEE (reference sequence). V trimming: 2 bases; J trimming: 5 bases; junction bases outside the gene matches: 6. This CDR3 is CASSFSAGRETQYF. The CDR3, as DNA: TGTGCCAGCAGCTTCTCAGCGGGACGGGAGACCCAGTACTTC.

This chain uses TRBV5-3 with TRBJ2-7, with 8 bases lining up with TRBD2. TRBV5-3 is designated an ORF whose function remains uncertain. The ends lost 1 base at V and 2 bases at J; junction bases unmatched: 11. This CDR3 is 17 amino acids long. CDR3 DNA sequence: TGTGCCAGAAGCTTGACCCACTGCGGGGGGCTCCCCTACGAGCAGTACGTC. Translated, it gives CARSLTHCGGLPYEQYV.

The chain links TRBV6-2 or TRBV6-3 to TRBJ2-5, with D possibly matching TRBD2 (6 bases). Germline-derived CDR1 and CDR2 are MNHEY and SVGEGT. With 2 bases removed from V and 1 base from J, the gap between germline ends came to 8 bases. CDR3 length equals 14 residues. This CDR3 reads CASSYTRGQETQYF. CDR3 nucleotides: TGTGCCAGCAGTTACACGCGGGGCCAAGAGACCCAGTACTTC.

V usage is TRBV6-6 and J usage is TRBJ2-3; tentative D call: TRBD2 (6 bases). The V gene's germline CDR1 is MNHNY and CDR2 SVGAGI (reference sequence). The CDR3 contains 17 residues. The ends were cut back, 6 bases at V and 2 bases at J, with 21 bases in the middle. The CDR3 region has the DNA TGTGCCAGCAGCCGGGATTGGAGTAGCGGCCCCACAGATACGCAGTATTTT. Amino acids: CASSRDWSSGPTDTQYF.

This chain joins TRBV2 and TRBJ1-1; D is ambiguous. This CDR3 is 11 amino acids long. Trimming removed 7 bases at V and 3 bases at J, with 6 bases between. Germline V gene data show CDR1 as SNHLY and CDR2 as FYNNEI. The CDR3 here is CASTRDTEAFF. For the CDR3, the DNA is TGTGCCAGCACGAGGGACACTGAAGCTTTCTTT.

The chain carries TRBV6-6 and TRBJ2-2, with D possibly being TRBD1 (6 bases). This CDR3 is built from 16 residues. Trimming took 6 bases from V and 3 from J, leaving 17 bases between them. The germline V gene encodes CDR1 MNHNY and CDR2 SVGAGI (reference sequence). CDR3 amino acids: CASSYEPNRDTGELFF. In DNA, the CDR3 is TGTGCCAGCAGCTACGAACCAAACAGGGACACCGGGGAGCTGTTTTTT.

The CDR3 nucleotides read TGTGCCAGTACACTAAGTTCCGACAGAAACATTCAGTACTTC. Its protein product is CASTLSSDRNIQYF. The genes are TRBV19 and TRBJ2-4; possible D gene TRBD1, 5 bases. V lost 7 bases and J lost 6, with 16 bases in between. The CDR3 extends over 14 amino acids. Germline CDR1 reads LNHDA; CDR2 reads SQIVND (reference sequence).

This clone was observed a single time. The gene calls are TRBV5-4 and TRBJ1-1; tentative D call: TRBD1 (6 bases). Trimming cost V 0 bases and J 5 bases, with 17 bases left between them. The CDR3 is made up of 16 amino acids. CDR1 and CDR2 from the germline V gene are SGHNT and YYREEE (reference sequence). CDR3 DNA sequence: TGTGCCAGCAGCTTGGATGTAAGGGTAGGGGGAACTGAAGCTTTCTTT. Its translation is CASSLDVRVGGTEAFF.

The rearrangement links TRBV5-6 to TRBJ2-2; D is unresolved. V was shortened by 0 bases and J by 0 bases, with 6 bases between the two germline ends. The CDR3 consists of 15 residues. The germline V gene encodes CDR1 SGHDT and CDR2 YYEEEE. CDR3: CASSLALSNTGELFF. In DNA form, the CDR3 reads TGTGCCAGCAGCTTGGCCCTATCGAACACCGGGGAGCTGTTTTTT.

This clone appeared a few times. The chain combines TRBV6-4 with TRBJ2-1; weak D call: TRBD2 (5 bases). Trimming removed 0 bases from V and 6 bases from J, with 12 bases in between. This CDR3 is built from 15 residues. Germline V gives CDR1 MRHNA, CDR2 SNTAGT. The CDR3 DNA reads TGTGCCAGCAGTGACTCGGAGGTAGGGTTCAATGAGCAGTTCTTC. Protein sequence: CASSDSEVGFNEQFF.

V is TRBV2 and J is TRBJ2-1; no firm D call. Trimming took off 8 bases at V and 8 bases at J, with 7 bases between the two ends. Germline V lookup: CDR1 SNHLY, CDR2 FYNNEI. The CDR3 length is 10 residues. Here the CDR3 reads CASGRDEQFF. In nucleotides, the CDR3 is TGTGCCAGCGGTCGGGATGAGCAGTTCTTC.

The chain links TRBV19 to TRBJ2-1; 10 nucleotides align to TRBD1. The CDR3 is made up of 16 amino acids. Germline V lookup: CDR1 LNHDA, CDR2 SQIVND (reference sequence). The V and J ends lost 3 bases and 8 bases, in that order; junction bases with no gene match: 10. The CDR3 sequence is CASSMRRDRGADEQFF. The CDR3, as DNA: TGTGCCAGTAGTATGAGGCGGGACAGGGGTGCGGATGAGCAGTTCTTC.

V is TRBV12-3 or TRBV12-4 and J is TRBJ1-1, with D uncertain. V dropped 1 base and J dropped 7 bases, with 10 bases sitting between them. The CDR3 covers 13 residues. The CDR3 DNA reads TGTGCCAGCAGTTTAGGTGGAGGGCTTGAAGCTTTCTTT. Residues: CASSLGGGLEAFF.

This clone showed up just a few times. V and J are TRBV4-1 and TRBJ1-2; possibly TRBD1 for D (5 bases). The length of the CDR3 is 15 residues. Germline-derived CDR1 and CDR2 are MGHRA and YSYEKL. With 0 bases removed from V and 3 bases from J, the gap between germline ends came to 11 bases. In DNA form, the CDR3 reads TGCGCCAGCAGCCAAGAGGGCAGGGCCCACTATGGCTACACCTTC. Encoded protein: CASSQEGRAHYGYTF.

The CDR3 spells CASSIVAGGADTQYF. CDR3 bases: TGTGCCAGCTCAATCGTCGCGGGGGGTGCAGATACGCAGTATTTT. The rearrangement links TRBV18 to TRBJ2-3, with 8 bases that match TRBD2. The CDR3 runs 15 residues. With 5 bases clipped from V and 4 bases from J, the junction kept 8 bases outside the gene matches. Germline assignment: CDR1 KGHSH and CDR2 LQKENI.

This clone has just a few counts. J is TRBJ2-2 and V is TRBV4-2; D is perhaps TRBD2 (6 bases). The V end lost 1 base, the J end lost 4 bases, and 13 bases lay between the germline ends. The CDR3 covers 16 residues. The germline V gene has CDR1 LGHNA and CDR2 YNFKEQ. The CDR3 sequence is CASSQGGGQGTGELFF. The CDR3 DNA is TGTGCCAGCAGCCAAGGAGGAGGGCAGGGCACCGGGGAGCTGTTTTTT.

J is TRBJ1-1 and V is TRBV5-4; D remains ambiguous. The V gene lost 0 bases and the J gene lost 2 bases, with 8 bases spanning the gap. This CDR3 has 14 amino acids. Germline V gives CDR1 SGHNT, CDR2 YYREEE (reference sequence). CDR3 loop: CASSLAGSNTEAFF. CDR3 in DNA: TGTGCCAGCAGCTTGGCCGGGAGTAACACTGAAGCTTTCTTT.

V and J are TRBV4-3 and TRBJ2-3; 7 bases map to TRBD2. Trimming cost V 1 base and J 4 bases; bases outside gene matches: 5. CDR1 is LGHNA and CDR2 is YSLEER in the germline V gene. The CDR3 runs to 15 residues. CDR3 nucleotide sequence: TGCGCCAGCAGCCAAGGTGGGACTACAGCAGATACGCAGTATTTT. It specifies CASSQGGTTADTQYF.